This T cell receptor (beta chain) was identified in a study of blood T cells in healthy people across ages. A sample-barcoded 5' primer and a J-beta primer mix were used in a second PCR of roughly 7 to 12 cycles. In TCRdb, the 5' RACE reads were re-called with MiXCR into one record per CDR3 protein. The table records about 1.5 million distinct CDR3 sequences, under 55% of them present only once. The study drew donors from healthy Caucasian individuals in Russia aged roughly 6 to 90. The V and J ends lost 0 bases and 2 bases, in that order; junction bases with no gene match: 4. The germline V gene has CDR1 SNHLY and CDR2 FYNNEI. The CDR3 sequence is 15 residues long.

The V gene is TRBV2, the J gene TRBJ2-7; 7 bases match TRBD1. This TCR derives from a woman between 18 and 29 years old in good health. The sequenced sample was blood. The CDR3 protein is CASSEAPRGPYEQYF. Written as DNA, the CDR3 is TGTGCCAGCAGTGAAGCGCCAAGGGGGCCCTACGAGCAGTACTTC.